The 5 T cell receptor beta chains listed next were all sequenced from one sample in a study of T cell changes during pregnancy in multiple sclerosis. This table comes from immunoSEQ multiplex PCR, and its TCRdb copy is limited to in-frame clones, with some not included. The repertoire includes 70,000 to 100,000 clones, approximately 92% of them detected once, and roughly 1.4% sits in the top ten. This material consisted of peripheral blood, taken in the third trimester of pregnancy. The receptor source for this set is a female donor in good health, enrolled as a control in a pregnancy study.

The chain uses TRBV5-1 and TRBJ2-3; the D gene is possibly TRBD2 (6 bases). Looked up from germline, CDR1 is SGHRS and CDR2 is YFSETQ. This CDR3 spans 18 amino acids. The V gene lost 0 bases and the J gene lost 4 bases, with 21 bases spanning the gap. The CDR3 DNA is TGCGCCAGCAGCTTGGGCCGGTGGAGGGAAGAAGTCTCAGATACGCAGTATTTT. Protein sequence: CASSLGRWREEVSDTQYF. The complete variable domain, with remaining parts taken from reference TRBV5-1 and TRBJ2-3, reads KAGVTQTPRYLIKTRGQQVTLSCSPISGHRSVSWYQQTPGQGLQFLFEYFSETQRNKGNFPGRFSGRQFSNSRSEMNVSTLELGDSALYLCASSLGRWREEVSDTQYFGPGTRLTVL.

The CDR3 region is CSVGGLAGIIYNEQFF. In DNA form, the CDR3 reads TGCAGCGTTGGGGGGCTAGCGGGAATTATCTACAATGAGCAGTTCTTC. This chain joins TRBV29-1 and TRBJ2-1; 9 positions agree with TRBD2. CDR1 SQVTM and CDR2 ANQGSEA come from the germline V gene. V lost 4 bases and J lost 3; bases outside the gene matches: 10. The CDR3 length is 16 residues.

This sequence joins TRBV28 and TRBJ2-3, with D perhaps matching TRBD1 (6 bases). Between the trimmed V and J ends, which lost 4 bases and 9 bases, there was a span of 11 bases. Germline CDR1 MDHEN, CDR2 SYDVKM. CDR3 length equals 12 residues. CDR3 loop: CASSWGQGTQYF. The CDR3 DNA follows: TGTGCCAGCAGTTGGGGACAAGGGACGCAGTATTTT.

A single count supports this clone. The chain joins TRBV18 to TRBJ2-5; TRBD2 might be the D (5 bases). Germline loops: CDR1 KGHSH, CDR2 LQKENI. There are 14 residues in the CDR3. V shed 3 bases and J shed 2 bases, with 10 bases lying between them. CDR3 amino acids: CASSPLRAQETQYF. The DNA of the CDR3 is TGTGCCAGCTCACCCCTGAGGGCTCAAGAGACCCAGTACTTC.

CDR3 coding DNA: TGTGCCAGCAGCTTAGCGGAGGCAAACTTGGGGCCCCAGCATTTT. Protein sequence: CASSLAEANLGPQHF. V is TRBV7-8 and J is TRBJ1-5; D ambiguous. The CDR3 is 15 residues long. Germline V gene data show CDR1 as SGHVS and CDR2 as FQNEAQ. V lost 0 bases, J lost 9 bases, and 15 bases lay in between. The complete variable domain, with remaining parts taken from reference TRBV7-8 and TRBJ1-5, reads GAGVSQSPRYKVAKRGQDVALRCDPISGHVSLFWYQQALGQGPEFLTYFQNEAQLDKSGLPSDRFFAERPEGSVSTLKIQRTQQEDSAVYLCASSLAEANLGPQHFGDGTRLSIL.